Listed below are T cell receptor beta chains from one sample, sequenced in a study of blood T cells in healthy people across ages. TCRdb re-called the 5' RACE reads through MiXCR, storing one row per CDR3 protein. The sample holds about 1.6 million distinct CDR3 sequences, 30% to 35% seen once. Material for sequencing was blood. The receptor set was obtained from a woman in her thirties in good health. CDR3s include the opening cysteine and the closing phenylalanine or tryptophan. Each record gives: D gene, clone size, J gene, CDR3 length, V gene, CDR3 DNA, CDR3 protein. D genes are given only for firm matches. Rows may omit the clone size; those that give it use once, few, many or a size class.

>TRBD2|-|TRBJ2-7|14|TRBV20-1
TGCAGTGCTAGAGCCGCGGGAGTATCCTACGAGCAGTACTTC
CSARAAGVSYEQYF
>TRBD1|few|TRBJ2-5|15|TRBV4-1
TGCGCCAGCAGCCAAGCGGACAGGGGGCAAGAGACCCAGTACTTC
CASSQADRGQETQYF
>TRBD2|-|TRBJ2-3|17|TRBV20-1
TGCAGTGCTTATGGACTAGCGGGAGGCCCTAGCACAGATACGCAGTATTTT
CSAYGLAGGPSTDTQYF
>TRBD1|once|TRBJ1-1|11|TRBV28
TGTGCCAGCAGCAAACAGGGGGAAGCTTTCTTT
CASSKQGEAFF
>-|-|TRBJ1-1|17|TRBV11-2
TGTGCCAGCAGCTTAGATGCGTTTCGCATTCGGGCAACTGAAGCTTTCTTT
CASSLDAFRIRATEAFF
>-|few|TRBJ1-2|15|TRBV28
TGTGCCAGCAGTTTACCAGGGGTCTTGAACTATGGCTACACCTTC
CASSLPGVLNYGYTF
>-|-|TRBJ2-1|13|TRBV12-3/TRBV12-4
TGTGCCAGCACCTTAAATTCCTACAATGAGCAGTTCTTC
CASTLNSYNEQFF
>-|-|TRBJ2-3|15|TRBV9
TGTGCCAGCAGTGTCGGCAGCGGTAGCACAGATACGCAGTATTTT
CASSVGSGSTDTQYF
>-|-|TRBJ1-2|15|TRBV25-1
TGTGCCAGCAGTGGCCTCGGGGGCTGGAACTATGGCTACACCTTC
CASSGLGGWNYGYTF
>-|-|TRBJ1-1|12|TRBV27
TGTGCCAGCAGTCATTGGGACACTGAAGCTTTCTTT
CASSHWDTEAFF
>TRBD1|few|TRBJ1-2|16|TRBV5-4
TGTGCCAGCAGCTTGTCTTCGGACAGGGCTAATTATGGCTACACCTTC
CASSLSSDRANYGYTF
>-|-|TRBJ2-3|14|TRBV5-1
TGCGCCAGCAGCGCAGGCCCCCTTTCAGATACGCAGTATTTT
CASSAGPLSDTQYF
>-|-|TRBJ2-6|15|TRBV29-1
TGCAGCGTTGAAGATCACCGGGAGCGGGCCAACGTCCGGACTTTC
CSVEDHRERANVRTF
>-|few|TRBJ2-1|14|TRBV7-3
TGTGCCAGCAGCCCCGGGAATCGAGTCAATGAGCAGTTCTTC
CASSPGNRVNEQFF
>-|-|TRBJ2-7|15|TRBV20-1
TGCAGTGCTAGAGATCCGTCGAGTATCGCCTACGAGCAGTACTTC
CSARDPSSIAYEQYF
>TRBD2|-|TRBJ2-3|15|TRBV20-1
TGCAGTGCTAGTGGAGGGAGGGCCAAGACAGATACGCAGTATTTT
CSASGGRAKTDTQYF
>TRBD2|-|TRBJ2-1|16|TRBV20-1
TGCAGTGCTCTGAACCTAGCGGAGGCTTTGTACAATGAGCAGTTCTTC
CSALNLAEALYNEQFF
>-|few|TRBJ2-7|13|TRBV27
TGTGCCAGCCGCCGGGTAGGGTCCTACGAGCAGTACTTC
CASRRVGSYEQYF
>-|-|TRBJ2-1|15|TRBV6-2/TRBV6-3
TGTGCCAGCAGTTACCCGGGGAGCGGTTACAATGAGCAGTTCTTC
CASSYPGSGYNEQFF
>-|-|TRBJ2-3|17|TRBV6-6
TGTGCCAGCAGTTACTCCGTCCAGGGGACTAGCACAGATACGCAGTATTTT
CASSYSVQGTSTDTQYF
>TRBD2|-|TRBJ2-1|15|TRBV7-8
TGTGCCAGCAGTCCGATAGCGGGCCAGGGTGGTGAGCAGTTCTTC
CASSPIAGQGGEQFF
>-|-|TRBJ1-1|13|TRBV6-6
TGTGCCAGCAGGGACCCAGGGGAAACTGAAGCTTTCTTT
CASRDPGETEAFF
>TRBD2|few|TRBJ2-1|14|TRBV27
TGTGCCAGCAGACCACTAGCGGGGGGGGGAGGGCAGTTCTTC
CASRPLAGGGGQFF
>-|-|TRBJ1-2|17|TRBV7-9
TGTGCCAGCAGCTTATTGACAGGCCTACAGTCGGGCTATGGCTACACCTTC
CASSLLTGLQSGYGYTF
>-|-|TRBJ1-2|13|TRBV28
TGTGCCAGCAGACTGGACGGAAACTATGGCTACACCTTC
CASRLDGNYGYTF
>TRBD2|-|TRBJ2-7|14|TRBV20-1
TGCAGTGCTGCTCGGACTAGCGGGAACTACGAGCAGTACTTC
CSAARTSGNYEQYF
>TRBD2|-|TRBJ2-7|17|TRBV28
TGTGCCAGCAGTTGGGACGGGAGGGTCACGAGCTCCTACGAGCAGTACTTC
CASSWDGRVTSSYEQYF
>-|-|TRBJ2-5|16|TRBV18
TGTGCCACCTCAGAGGCCTCCCGCATATTTGAAGAGACCCAGTACTTC
CATSEASRIFEETQYF
>-|many|TRBJ2-7|13|TRBV4-1
TGCGCCAGCAGCCCCCCGGCAGGCTACGAGCAGTACTTC
CASSPPAGYEQYF
>TRBD1|-|TRBJ2-5|15|TRBV24-1
TGTGCCACCAGTGATCCTAGACAGGGTGGGGAGACCCAGTACTTC
CATSDPRQGGETQYF
>-|once|TRBJ2-7|16|TRBV7-2
TGTGCCAGCAGCTTAACGGTAGCGGCACTCTCCTACGAGCAGTACTTC
CASSLTVAALSYEQYF
>-|-|TRBJ1-2|13|TRBV10-3
TGTGCCATCAGGGAACAGGGAGAAGGAGGCTACACCTTC
CAIREQGEGGYTF
>-|-|TRBJ2-3|12|TRBV9
TGTGCCAGCAGCGGGCCCCCGGATACGCAGTATTTT
CASSGPPDTQYF
>-|few|TRBJ1-5|12|TRBV20-1
TGCAGTGCTAGAACGGGGAGTCAGCCCCAGCATTTT
CSARTGSQPQHF
>-|-|TRBJ2-1|15|TRBV20-1
TGCAGTGCTATCCGATATGGCGGGCCTTACAATGAGCAGTTCTTC
CSAIRYGGPYNEQFF
>-|many|TRBJ1-4|15|TRBV4-1
TGCGCCAGCAGCCACCTGGACAGACTTAATGAAAAACTGTTTTTT
CASSHLDRLNEKLFF
>TRBD1|many|TRBJ1-2|12|TRBV20-1
TGCAGTGCTGACAGGGGGAACTATGGCTACACCTTC
CSADRGNYGYTF
>TRBD1|-|TRBJ2-7|13|TRBV20-1
TGCAGTGCTAAGGACAGGGACCTCTACGAGCAGTACTTC
CSAKDRDLYEQYF
>TRBD1|-|TRBJ1-2|14|TRBV6-1
TGTGCCAGCAGTGATAATGGACAGGGCTATGGCTACACCTTC
CASSDNGQGYGYTF
>TRBD1|-|TRBJ1-3|15|TRBV20-1
TGCAGTGCTAGCGGACAGGGTGGGGTTGGTAACACCATATATTTT
CSASGQGGVGNTIYF
>-|-|TRBJ2-7|15|TRBV7-9
TGTGCCAGCAGTCACGGTCCAACTAGCTCCTACGAGCAGTACTTC
CASSHGPTSSYEQYF
>TRBD1|-|TRBJ2-7|15|TRBV7-3
TGTGCCAGCAGCTTAAGGGGGACAGGGTCTCACGAGCAGTACTTC
CASSLRGTGSHEQYF
>-|-|TRBJ1-6|14|TRBV11-1
TGTGCCAGCAGCTCCGGCAGGGCGAATTCACCCCTCCACTTT
CASSSGRANSPLHF
>TRBD1|-|TRBJ2-7|14|TRBV7-6
TGTGCCAGCAGCGGGGCGGCAGGGGGACACGAGCAGTACTTC
CASSGAAGGHEQYF
>TRBD1|-|TRBJ1-2|15|TRBV14
TGTGCCAGCAGCGCTCACAAGGACAGGGTTTACGGCTACACCTTC
CASSAHKDRVYGYTF
>TRBD1|many|TRBJ2-5|14|TRBV7-3
TGTGCCAGCAGCCGGACAGGGGGCGTTGAGACCCAGTACTTC
CASSRTGGVETQYF
>TRBD2|-|TRBJ2-2|20|TRBV4-2
TGTGCCAGCAGCCGAGAAAGGTTTGCGGGGGGCACCGCGAACACCGGGGAGCTGTTTTTT
CASSRERFAGGTANTGELFF
>-|many|TRBJ2-1|17|TRBV4-2
TGTGCCAGCAGCCCACTAGGGGGGGCAGGGGGCGAAGATGAGCAGTTCTTC
CASSPLGGAGGEDEQFF
>-|few|TRBJ2-7|13|TRBV2
TGTGCCGGCGCTTCGGGACTTCCCTACGAGCAGTACTTC
CAGASGLPYEQYF
>TRBD2|-|TRBJ2-3|15|TRBV29-1
TGCAGCGTTGAGAGGACTAGCGGGGGCCGAGATACGCAGTATTTT
CSVERTSGGRDTQYF
>-|-|TRBJ1-5|14|TRBV3-1
TGTGCCAGCAGCCAAGGATCGGGGTTTCAGCCCCAGCATTTT
CASSQGSGFQPQHF
>TRBD1|-|TRBJ1-2|17|TRBV5-6
TGTGCCAGCAGCACGGGCGGGACAGGGGGCTTAGGACATGGCTACACCTTC
CASSTGGTGGLGHGYTF
>-|few|TRBJ1-4|13|TRBV3-1
TGTGCCAGCAGCCCAACAGGGAGCGAAAAACTGTTTTTT
CASSPTGSEKLFF
>-|-|TRBJ1-2|16|TRBV5-1
TGCGCCAGCAGCTTGGCCTACCCAGGGGTGCCCTATGGCTACACCTTC
CASSLAYPGVPYGYTF
>-|-|TRBJ2-1|13|TRBV29-1
TGCAGCGTTGACAGTACTAACTACAATGAGCAGTTCTTC
CSVDSTNYNEQFF